What follows is one T cell receptor (beta chain) and its context. The antigen remains undetermined. Sequencing used immunoSEQ multiplex PCR; TCRdb keeps in-frame clones, though not all of them. The profile shows more than 1,200,000 clones, roughly 98.5% of them singletons. These data come from a study of shared clonotypes between healthy human individuals. CDR1 ENHRY and CDR2 SYGVKD come from the germline V gene. Trimming took 7 bases from V and 2 from J, leaving 11 bases between them. The CDR3 totals 13 residues. The study, taken as a whole, reports: The generation probabilities recorded for non-shared clonotypes fell below those of clonotypes shared by all four donors. Naive subsets generally exceeded memory subsets in estimated richness.

The sequenced material came from naive CD4+ T cells sorted from blood. The subset denotes: CD45RA+ positively selected. The V call is TRBV10-3, the J call TRBJ1-2, with a weak D call TRBD1 (5 bases). The sequence was collected from a man aged 30 to 45 in good health. CDR3 coding DNA: TGTGCCATCACTACCAGGGAAAACTATGGCTACACCTTC. This translates into CAITTRENYGYTF.